This T cell receptor beta chain is drawn from a study of blood T cell repertoires in COVID-19 (dated by TCRdb to the early 2020s). Background on the whole study: Samples from collaborators originated in the United States, Italy and Spain and spanned both the acute and convalescent phases of COVID-19. The material from the prospective study consisted of cDNA or gDNA derived from T cells, B-cell-depleted T cells, or PBMCs. Subjects who had been exposed to COVID-19, were actively infected with it, or had recovered from it provided the deeply sampled blood TCRbeta repertoires that made up the dataset. The repertoires were released in a freely available public database intended as a resource for research on the immune response to SARS-CoV-2. The samples were drawn from the first 160 participants of the ongoing ImmuneRACE study and from 950 to 1,500 subjects provided by 6 global collaborators. Nearly every sample came with metadata listing a de-identified subject ID, COVID-19 status, age in years and sex. Where HLA class I and class II types were available, the types were taken from metadata supplied by the sample provider, not from assay-based typing. Findings and caveats that apply to the study as a whole: The quantity of clinical and demographic metadata differed by source and by participant and was supplied without curation.

One collaborating source in Seattle enrolled patients while the patients were actively infected and followed the patients over time throughout the course of disease. Collaborating institutions collected whole blood in K2EDTA tubes following their own protocols. Collaborator samples were shipped for TCRbeta analysis as frozen whole blood, isolated PBMCs, or DNA extracted from either sample type. The immunoSEQ Assay, a bias-controlled multiplex PCR, was used to amplify TCRbeta CDR3 regions from genomic DNA. The authors' analysis ran thus. The number of nucleated cells in each sample was estimated by amplification of reference gene primers within the assay. Sequence reads were collapsed and filtered to measure the absolute abundance of every unique TCRbeta CDR3 rearrangement. For each sample, productive Simpson clonality was calculated as the square root of Simpson's diversity index over productive rearrangements. Imported from immuneACCESS, the table was reduced by TCRdb to in-frame sequences with V and J called. These copies leave out some clones; in studies compared against another copy, an unresolved V gene accounts for under half, and the cause of the remainder is not known. The DNA was the basis for D and trimming; V, J and clone size are from that table. For this sample the table gives roughly 230,000 clones, of which around 90% were detected only once. The ten top clones hold roughly 0.79% of the sample.

Details on this clone: The antigen this receptor binds is unknown. There are no base qualities to consult, and no much larger clone falls within one base.

For this chain, trimming is 6 bases at the V end and 8 bases at the J end, and the number of junction bases without a gene match is 16. From cysteine to phenylalanine, the CDR3 is 16 amino acids long. Only the CDR3 DNA is retained, 48 bases long and in frame from the first base. The germline V gene specifies SGHTA as CDR1 and FQGNSA as CDR2. The specimen sequenced was peripheral blood. The chain is made from TRBV7-2 and TRBJ1-2; TRBD1 matches 9 bases in the middle. The origin of this receptor is a young man with COVID-19, enrolled during active disease. This receptor has the CDR3 CASRLPGQGGIRGYTF. The sequenced DNA: TGTGCCAGCAGACTCCCGGGACAGGGAGGGATTAGGGGCTACACCTTC.